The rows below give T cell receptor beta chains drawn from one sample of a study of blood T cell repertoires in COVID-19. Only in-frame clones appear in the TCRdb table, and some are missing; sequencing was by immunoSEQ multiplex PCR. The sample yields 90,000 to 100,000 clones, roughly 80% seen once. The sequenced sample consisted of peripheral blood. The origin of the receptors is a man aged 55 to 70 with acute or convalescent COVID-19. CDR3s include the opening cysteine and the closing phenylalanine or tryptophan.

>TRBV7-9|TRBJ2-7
CASSLALGAEQYF
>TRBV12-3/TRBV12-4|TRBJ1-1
CASRQGYTEAFF
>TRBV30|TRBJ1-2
CAWSFRGRDGYTF
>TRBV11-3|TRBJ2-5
CASSLIPGGAETQYF
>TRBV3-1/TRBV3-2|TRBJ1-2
CASSQAGAPYGYTF
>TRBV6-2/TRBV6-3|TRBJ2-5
CASSYSGLAGGQETQYF
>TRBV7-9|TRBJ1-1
CASSFGVARGDTEAFF
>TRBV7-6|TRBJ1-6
CASSPTAGGGNNSPLHF
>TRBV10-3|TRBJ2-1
CAITPGLAGGLDEQFF
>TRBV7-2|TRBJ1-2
CASSLVGQGAFGYTF
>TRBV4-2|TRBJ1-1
CASSRGDRNTEAFF
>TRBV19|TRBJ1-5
CASSIVQGRYQPQHF
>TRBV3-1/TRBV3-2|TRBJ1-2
CASSQERYRGHGYTF
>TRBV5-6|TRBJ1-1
CASSARQGWYTEAFF
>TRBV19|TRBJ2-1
CASRSDMGNEQFF
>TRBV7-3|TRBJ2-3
CASSDSGSTDTQYF
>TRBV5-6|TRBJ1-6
CASSHTTGGNSPLHF
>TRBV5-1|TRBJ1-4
CASSGQGATNEKLFF
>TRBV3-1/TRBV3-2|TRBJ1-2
CASSQVHRGFGGYTF
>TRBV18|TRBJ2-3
CASSPLAGGPADTQYF
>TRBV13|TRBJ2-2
CASSLLTSGGAGELFF
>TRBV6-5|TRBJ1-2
CASRARVQGNYGYTF
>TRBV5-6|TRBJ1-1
CASSRPGQVATEAFF
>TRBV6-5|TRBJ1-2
CASISGQTGPGGYTF
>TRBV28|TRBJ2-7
CASQTSGRVDGQYF
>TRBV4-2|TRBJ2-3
CASGLQGLAGSTDTQYF
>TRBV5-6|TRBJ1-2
CASSLARLGYTF
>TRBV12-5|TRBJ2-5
CASGLQGVQQETQYF
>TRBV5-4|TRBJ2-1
CASSAGLKTDEQFF
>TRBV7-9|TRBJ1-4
CASSFETGGSNEKLFF
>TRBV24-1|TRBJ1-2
CATSDSQGRGYTF
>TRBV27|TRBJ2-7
CASSFSRSSYEQYF
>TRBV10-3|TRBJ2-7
CAISEGLAGTYEQYF
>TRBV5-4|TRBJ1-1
CASSIQGQGGEAFF
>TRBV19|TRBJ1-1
CASSRGDGTTEAFF
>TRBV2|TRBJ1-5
CASSELGSNQPQHF
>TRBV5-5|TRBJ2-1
CASRRDREYNEQFF
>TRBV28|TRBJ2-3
CASSLSPGRLTDTQYF
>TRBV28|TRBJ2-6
CASRRAGSGANVLTF
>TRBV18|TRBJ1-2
CASSGGQGSWGYTF
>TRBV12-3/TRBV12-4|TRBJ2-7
CASSLGIEQYF
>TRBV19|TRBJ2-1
CASKVSSGGFYNEQFF
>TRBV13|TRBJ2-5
CASSWGTSGGLETQYF
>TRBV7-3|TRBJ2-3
CASSLRQGLDTQYF
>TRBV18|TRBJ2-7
CASSPGTGGREQYF
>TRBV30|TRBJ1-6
CAWNGDRVNSPLHF
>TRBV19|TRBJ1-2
CASSQDRGFSGYTF
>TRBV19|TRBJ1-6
CASSGQPDSPLHF
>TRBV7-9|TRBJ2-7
CASSFGSSYEQYF
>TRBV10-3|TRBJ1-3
CAISELPQAGNTIYF
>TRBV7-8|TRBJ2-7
CASSLEGGREIYEQYF
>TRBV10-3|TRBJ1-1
CAISRGVATEAFF
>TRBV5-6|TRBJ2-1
CASSLTGSNLYNEQFF
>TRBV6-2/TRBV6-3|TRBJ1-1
CASSYKDRDTEAFF
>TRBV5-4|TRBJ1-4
CASSPDPQGLVLFF
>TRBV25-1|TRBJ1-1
CASSDQRGAATEAFF
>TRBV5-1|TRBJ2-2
CASRGAANTGELFF
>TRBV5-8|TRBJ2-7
CASSLGTSRGAYEQYF
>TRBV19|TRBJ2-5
CASSFGTGGETQYF